Following are 6 T cell receptor beta chains from one sample sequenced in a study of human T cells and chemical hapten exposure. Time point described: pre-sensitization, week 0. As to treatment: therapeutic diphenylcyclopropenone sensitization with weekly scalp DPC. TCRdb reanalysed the RACE reads using MiXCR and keeps one entry per CDR3 protein. The sample consists of 180,000 or so distinct CDR3 sequences, 30% of them appearing once. Sequencing used whole blood, obtained in connection with sensitization to the hapten diphenylcyclopropenone (DPC). These receptor sequences come from a woman aged 25 to 39 with alopecia areata. Some clones in this sample may be carry-over from other donors' samples.

This clonotype was recorded at least ten times. The chain is built from TRBV4-3 and TRBJ2-3; the match to TRBD2 covers 9 bases. V lost 0 bases, J lost 4 bases, and 2 bases stayed unmatched. This CDR3 spans 15 amino acids. Germline V gene sequence: CDR1 LGHNA, CDR2 YSLEER. CDR3 DNA sequence: TGCGCCAGCAGCCAAGATCGCGGGGGGGCAGATACGCAGTATTTT. Protein: CASSQDRGGADTQYF.

In its sample, this clonotype was seen a few times. The chain has TRBV29-1 and TRBJ2-2; D is unresolved. The V and J ends lost 3 bases and 4 bases respectively, with 12 bases between them. The CDR3 runs 14 residues. Germline V gene data show CDR1 as SQVTM and CDR2 as ANQGSEA. The CDR3, as DNA: TGCAGCGTTGAGTCCCCTGGGCGCACCGGGGAGCTGTTTTTT. Its translation is CSVESPGRTGELFF.

The CDR3 bases are TGTGCCAGCAGCCAAGAATCGGCGGGAAATCGCGGCTACACCTTC. It translates to CASSQESAGNRGYTF. The chain has TRBV4-2 and TRBJ1-2; D gene unclear. The CDR3 contains 15 residues. Germline V gene sequence: CDR1 LGHNA, CDR2 YNFKEQ. Trimming stripped 0 bases from V and 8 bases from J, with 16 bases between.

In its sample, this clonotype was seen a few times. J is TRBJ2-5 and V is TRBV6-5, with D perhaps matching TRBD1 (6 bases). The CDR3 sequence is 13 residues long. Germline assignment: CDR1 MNHEY and CDR2 SVGAGI. The ends were cut back, 6 bases at V and 4 bases at J, with 12 bases in the middle. The CDR3, as DNA: TGTGCCAGCAGCCACAGGGTTCGAGAGACCCAGTACTTC. This encodes CASSHRVRETQYF.

This sequence joins TRBV7-3 and TRBJ1-2; TRBD1 matches 10 bases. CDR1 and CDR2 (germline): SGHTA, FQGTGA. With V trimmed by 4 bases and J by 7 bases, 6 bases remained unmatched. The CDR3 has 14 residues. The CDR3 loop reads CASSSGTGASGYTF. DNA for the CDR3: TGTGCCAGCAGCTCCGGGACAGGGGCATCTGGCTACACCTTC.

The chain is built from TRBV28 and TRBJ2-7; TRBD2 is a possible D gene (6 bases). The length of the CDR3 is 11 residues. Germline loops: CDR1 MDHEN, CDR2 SYDVKM. CDR3 protein: CVSGGSYEQYF. The CDR3 DNA reads as TGTGTGTCCGGGGGTTCCTACGAGCAGTACTTC. Variable domain in full (rest from reference TRBV28 and TRBJ2-7): DVKVTQSSRYLVKRTGEKVFLECVQDMDHENMFWYRQDPGLGLRLIYFSYDVKMKEKGDIPEGYSVSREKKERFSLILESASTNQTSMYLCVSGGSYEQYFGPGTRLTVT.